A selection of T cell receptor beta chains follows, all from one sample in a study of T-cell reconstitution after alpha-beta-depleted transplantation in children. TCRdb reprocessed the PCR reads with MiXCR, giving one entry per CDR3 protein. The sample lists around 250,000 distinct CDR3 sequences; nearly 10% were seen once. The sequencing here drew on PBMCs from the stem cell graft donor, taken from the stem cell graft. The receptors were gathered from a human donor who donated a stem cell graft to a child with SCID. Both conserved end residues are part of each CDR3. A D gene is named only where the DNA matches it firmly. A row's size may be missing; if present it is once, few, many or a size class.

size: -
D: TRBD2
length: 14
J: TRBJ2-3
V: TRBV20-1
CDR3: CSAPAGGFQDTQYF
DNA: TGCAGTGCCCCAGCGGGGGGCTTTCAAGATACGCAGTATTTT

size: many
D: TRBD2
length: 17
J: TRBJ2-1
V: TRBV3-1
CDR3: CASSQEGTSVLYNEQFF
DNA: TGTGCCAGCAGCCAAGAGGGGACTAGCGTTTTATACAATGAGCAGTTCTTC

size: few
D: TRBD1
length: 15
J: TRBJ1-1
V: TRBV27
CDR3: CASSYYRGLNTEAFF
DNA: TGTGCCAGCAGTTATTACAGGGGGTTGAACACTGAAGCTTTCTTT

size: -
D: TRBD1
length: 14
J: TRBJ1-1
V: TRBV9
CDR3: CASTPGQGITEAFF
DNA: TGTGCCAGCACCCCAGGACAGGGGATCACTGAAGCTTTCTTT

size: many
D: -
length: 14
J: TRBJ1-5
V: TRBV5-5
CDR3: CASSLATQNQPQHF
DNA: TGTGCCAGCAGCTTGGCTACGCAGAATCAGCCCCAGCATTTT

size: few
D: -
length: 14
J: TRBJ2-1
V: TRBV9
CDR3: CASSEGPERDEQFF
DNA: TGTGCCAGCAGCGAAGGGCCCGAGAGGGATGAGCAGTTCTTC

size: -
D: TRBD1
length: 14
J: TRBJ2-7
V: TRBV14
CDR3: CASSHRTGSNEQYF
DNA: TGTGCCAGCAGCCACCGGACAGGGTCCAACGAGCAGTACTTC

size: many
D: -
length: 14
J: TRBJ1-1
V: TRBV12-3/TRBV12-4
CDR3: CASSPTGMNTEAFF
DNA: TGTGCCAGCAGTCCTACAGGGATGAACACTGAAGCTTTCTTT

size: -
D: -
length: 15
J: TRBJ2-7
V: TRBV18
CDR3: CASSPPQRRSLEQYF
DNA: TGTGCCAGCTCACCACCGCAGAGACGGAGCCTGGAGCAGTACTTC

size: few
D: -
length: 14
J: TRBJ1-4
V: TRBV6-5
CDR3: CASTSTGFNEKLFF
DNA: TGTGCCAGCACGTCGACAGGATTTAATGAAAAACTGTTTTTT

size: many
D: -
length: 16
J: TRBJ2-1
V: TRBV29-1
CDR3: CSVVKPSPTTYNEQFF
DNA: TGCAGCGTTGTAAAACCCTCCCCGACGACCTACAATGAGCAGTTCTTC

size: many
D: TRBD1
length: 14
J: TRBJ2-1
V: TRBV5-1
CDR3: CASSPGTGSNEQFF
DNA: TGCGCCAGCAGCCCCGGGACAGGGTCCAATGAGCAGTTCTTC

size: -
D: -
length: 15
J: TRBJ1-1
V: TRBV3-1
CDR3: CASSQDPRYDTEAFF
DNA: TGTGCCAGCAGCCAAGATCCGCGGTACGACACTGAAGCTTTCTTT

size: few
D: -
length: 14
J: TRBJ1-4
V: TRBV29-1
CDR3: CSVGGVSTNEKLFF
DNA: TGCAGCGTTGGAGGAGTTTCGACTAATGAAAAACTGTTTTTT

size: -
D: -
length: 14
J: TRBJ2-5
V: TRBV5-5
CDR3: CASSFLAGQETQYF
DNA: TGTGCCAGCAGCTTTTTGGCGGGGCAAGAGACCCAGTACTTC

size: few
D: TRBD2
length: 15
J: TRBJ2-1
V: TRBV4-1
CDR3: CASSQTSGGAYEQFF
DNA: TGCGCCAGCAGCCAGACCAGCGGGGGGGCGTATGAGCAGTTCTTC

size: many
D: TRBD2
length: 20
J: TRBJ2-2
V: TRBV7-8
CDR3: CASSIQKLAGTGPNTGELFF
DNA: TGTGCCAGCAGCATCCAGAAACTAGCGGGGACGGGTCCAAACACCGGGGAGCTGTTTTTT